A selection of T cell receptor beta chains follows, all from one sample in a study of blood T cell repertoires in COVID-19. The assay was immunoSEQ multiplex PCR, and TCRdb's table has in-frame clones only and misses some. The sample contains roughly 200,000 clones, approximately 88% of which appear only once. Sequencing was performed on peripheral blood. These receptors originate from a woman in her twenties or thirties with acute or convalescent COVID-19. Both conserved end residues are part of each CDR3. The order of the fields is D gene, J gene, clone size, V gene, CDR3 DNA, CDR3 protein. The D gene is left open where the match is weak. Size tells how often a clone was seen (once, few, many) or the class of an expanded clone, and some rows leave it out.

D: -; J: TRBJ1-5; size: -; V: TRBV28; DNA: TGTGCCAGCAGTCGTTTTGAGTGGCCCCAGCATTTT; CDR3: CASSRFEWPQHF
D: -; J: TRBJ2-3; size: -; V: TRBV30; DNA: TGTGCCTTCCTCGGCCGGGTGGATACGCAGTATTTT; CDR3: CAFLGRVDTQYF
D: -; J: TRBJ2-3; size: -; V: TRBV9; DNA: TGTGCCAGCAGCGTTCAGGGCACAGATACGCAGTATTTT; CDR3: CASSVQGTDTQYF
D: TRBD2; J: TRBJ2-5; size: -; V: TRBV7-9; DNA: TGTGCCAGCAGCGTACAGCGGGAGGATGAGACCCAGTACTTC; CDR3: CASSVQREDETQYF
D: TRBD1; J: TRBJ1-5; size: -; V: TRBV4-2; DNA: TGTGCCAGCAGCCACGGGACAGGGATTATTTATAGCAATCAGCCCCAGCATTTT; CDR3: CASSHGTGIIYSNQPQHF
D: -; J: TRBJ2-5; size: -; V: TRBV28; DNA: TGTGCCAGCATTCAGACGGGAGAGACCCAGTACTTC; CDR3: CASIQTGETQYF
D: TRBD1; J: TRBJ1-4; size: -; V: TRBV6-5; DNA: TGTGCCAGCAGCTCGGACAGGGGGAGGGAAAAACTGTTTTTT; CDR3: CASSSDRGREKLFF
D: -; J: TRBJ1-6; size: few; V: TRBV18; DNA: TGTGCCAGCTCACCGCAGGGTTATAATTCACCCCTCCACTTT; CDR3: CASSPQGYNSPLHF
D: TRBD1; J: TRBJ1-5; size: -; V: TRBV7-8; DNA: TGTGCCAGCAGCTCCCACGGACAGGGAAGGAGTGTCGATCAGCCCCAGCATTTT; CDR3: CASSSHGQGRSVDQPQHF
D: -; J: TRBJ1-1; size: -; V: TRBV2; DNA: TGTGCCAGCAGTCCGGGGGGCACAGGGATGAACACTGAAGCTTTCTTT; CDR3: CASSPGGTGMNTEAFF
D: TRBD1; J: TRBJ2-1; size: few; V: TRBV2; DNA: TGTGCCAGCAGTGAAAGAGGGGCAGGGGGTAGGAATGAGCAGTTCTTC; CDR3: CASSERGAGGRNEQFF
D: -; J: TRBJ1-1; size: -; V: TRBV5-4; DNA: TGTGCCAGCAGCTTGGGGCAGGCTAACACTGAAGCTTTCTTT; CDR3: CASSLGQANTEAFF
D: -; J: TRBJ1-1; size: -; V: TRBV18; DNA: TGTGCCAGCTCAGAATCGGGACACTTGAACACTGAAGCTTTCTTT; CDR3: CASSESGHLNTEAFF
D: -; J: TRBJ1-5; size: -; V: TRBV20-1; DNA: TGCAGTGCTAGTGTCTTTAGCAATCAGCCCCAGCATTTT; CDR3: CSASVFSNQPQHF
D: -; J: TRBJ2-3; size: once; V: TRBV2; DNA: TGTGCCAGCAAGACTGAGGCAGATACGCAGTATTTT; CDR3: CASKTEADTQYF
D: TRBD2; J: TRBJ2-1; size: -; V: TRBV7-2; DNA: TGTGCCAGCAGCTTAGCCGGGACTAGCGTCAATGAGCAGTTCTTC; CDR3: CASSLAGTSVNEQFF
D: -; J: TRBJ1-2; size: -; V: TRBV5-1; DNA: TGCGCCAGCAAGAGGGCCGAGGAAATTAACTATGGCTACACCTTC; CDR3: CASKRAEEINYGYTF
D: TRBD1; J: TRBJ2-5; size: -; V: TRBV28; DNA: TGTGCCAGCAGCCGAAACAGGGGGCTAGAGACCCAGTACTTC; CDR3: CASSRNRGLETQYF
D: -; J: TRBJ1-2; size: -; V: TRBV29-1; DNA: TGCAGCGTTGCTGACAGACTTTATGGCTACACCTTC; CDR3: CSVADRLYGYTF
D: TRBD1; J: TRBJ2-7; size: -; V: TRBV6-5; DNA: TGTGCCAGCAGCCGACAGGGCTCCTACGAGCAGTACTTC; CDR3: CASSRQGSYEQYF
D: -; J: TRBJ2-7; size: -; V: TRBV9; DNA: TGTGCCAGCAGCCCAGGGACAACGTCGGAATACGAGCAGTACTTC; CDR3: CASSPGTTSEYEQYF
D: -; J: TRBJ2-7; size: -; V: TRBV7-8; DNA: TGTGCCAGCAGCCTCCCGAGGCAGTACGAGCAGTACTTC; CDR3: CASSLPRQYEQYF
D: -; J: TRBJ1-4; size: -; V: TRBV6-5; DNA: TGTGCCAGCAGTCTCCACGGGGACACCCAAAAACTGTTTTTT; CDR3: CASSLHGDTQKLFF
D: -; J: TRBJ1-1; size: -; V: TRBV11-2; DNA: TGTGCCAGCAGCTTAGAAGGGAGGAACACTGAAGCTTTCTTT; CDR3: CASSLEGRNTEAFF
D: -; J: TRBJ1-1; size: -; V: TRBV6-5; DNA: TGTGCCAGCAAAACAACAGGGCTTCAAGCTTTCTTT; CDR3: CASKTTGLQAFF
D: -; J: TRBJ1-1; size: once; V: TRBV6-5; DNA: TGTGCCAGCATTCAGAATTTGAACACTGAAGCTTTCTTT; CDR3: CASIQNLNTEAFF
D: -; J: TRBJ2-7; size: few; V: TRBV11-2; DNA: TGTGCCAGCAGCAAGATTGCGGGCGACTACGAGCAGTACTTC; CDR3: CASSKIAGDYEQYF
D: TRBD1; J: TRBJ2-7; size: -; V: TRBV5-1; DNA: TGCGCCAGCAGCCTACTGGGACAGGGAACCTACGAGCAGTACTTC; CDR3: CASSLLGQGTYEQYF
D: -; J: TRBJ2-5; size: -; V: TRBV11-2; DNA: TGTGCCAGCAGCAGACGAGGAGAGACCCAGTACTTC; CDR3: CASSRRGETQYF
D: TRBD1; J: TRBJ1-6; size: -; V: TRBV7-8; DNA: TGTGCCAGCAGCTTAGGCTCAGGGGGCTCCTATAATTCACCCCTCCACTTT; CDR3: CASSLGSGGSYNSPLHF
D: -; J: TRBJ2-2; size: -; V: TRBV7-9; DNA: TGTGCCAGCTTCGTCGGGGAGCTGTTTTTT; CDR3: CASFVGELFF
D: TRBD2; J: TRBJ2-1; size: -; V: TRBV5-1; DNA: TGCGCCAGCAGCCCGACTAGCGGTTCCTACAATGAGCAGTTCTTC; CDR3: CASSPTSGSYNEQFF
D: -; J: TRBJ2-3; size: -; V: TRBV12-3/TRBV12-4; DNA: TGTGCCAGCAGTTTATACGACTCTTATACGCAGTATTTT; CDR3: CASSLYDSYTQYF
D: -; J: TRBJ1-3; size: -; V: TRBV5-1; DNA: TGCGCCAGCAGCCAGGACAGCTCTGGAAACACCATATATTTT; CDR3: CASSQDSSGNTIYF
D: -; J: TRBJ1-5; size: -; V: TRBV28; DNA: TGTGCCACCCGCTCCCAGATTCATCAGCCCCAGCATTTT; CDR3: CATRSQIHQPQHF
D: -; J: TRBJ1-4; size: -; V: TRBV12-3/TRBV12-4; DNA: TGTGCCAGCAGCAGGGAAACTAATGAAAAACTGTTTTTT; CDR3: CASSRETNEKLFF
D: TRBD2; J: TRBJ2-7; size: -; V: TRBV7-2; DNA: TGTGCCAGCAGCCCGACTAGCGGGGGTTGGGAGGAGCAGTACTTC; CDR3: CASSPTSGGWEEQYF
D: -; J: TRBJ2-1; size: -; V: TRBV7-8; DNA: TGTGCCAGCAGCTTACTCGTAATGTCCGAGCAGTTCTTC; CDR3: CASSLLVMSEQFF
D: -; J: TRBJ2-6; size: once; V: TRBV14; DNA: TGTGCCAGCAGCCAAGATCTGCCCAGCTCTGGGGCCAACGTCCTGACTTTC; CDR3: CASSQDLPSSGANVLTF
D: -; J: TRBJ1-1; size: -; V: TRBV5-1; DNA: TGCGCCAGCAGCTTGCAGGGTGGAAACACTGAAGCTTTCTTT; CDR3: CASSLQGGNTEAFF
D: TRBD2; J: TRBJ2-1; size: -; V: TRBV5-1; DNA: TGCGCCAGCAGCGGGACTAGCGGGAGTAATGAGCAGTTCTTC; CDR3: CASSGTSGSNEQFF
D: -; J: TRBJ2-2; size: -; V: TRBV5-1; DNA: TGCGCCAGCAGCAACCCAGACAGCAACACCGACGGGGAGCTGTTTTTT; CDR3: CASSNPDSNTDGELFF
D: -; J: TRBJ2-1; size: once; V: TRBV4-1; DNA: TGCGCCAGCAGCCAAGCGGGCAGGGGCTACAATGAGCAGTTCTTC; CDR3: CASSQAGRGYNEQFF
D: -; J: TRBJ1-5; size: -; V: TRBV15; DNA: TGTGCCACCAGCGCCCGAGGTGCCCATCAGCCCCAGCATTTT; CDR3: CATSARGAHQPQHF
D: TRBD1; J: TRBJ2-1; size: -; V: TRBV19; DNA: TGTGCCAGTAGCGGTACGGGACAGATCCCTACAATCTTC; CDR3: CASSGTGQIPTIF
D: -; J: TRBJ2-7; size: -; V: TRBV10-3; DNA: TGTGCCATCAGTGAAAATCGGACAACGTCCTACGAGCAGTACTTC; CDR3: CAISENRTTSYEQYF
D: TRBD2; J: TRBJ2-1; size: few; V: TRBV5-1; DNA: TGCGCCAGCAGCTTAGCGGGAGCCTCCTACAATGAGCAGTTCTTC; CDR3: CASSLAGASYNEQFF
D: -; J: TRBJ1-4; size: -; V: TRBV6-5; DNA: TGTGCCAGCAGTCTCGGTCACAGGTCTGAAAAACTGTTTTTT; CDR3: CASSLGHRSEKLFF
D: -; J: TRBJ1-2; size: -; V: TRBV10-3; DNA: TGTGCCATCAGTGCATTAGCAGGGGAAGCTGGCTACACCTTC; CDR3: CAISALAGEAGYTF
D: TRBD1; J: TRBJ2-3; size: -; V: TRBV14; DNA: TGTGCCAGCAGCTCGAGACAGGGAAGCACAGATACGCAGTATTTT; CDR3: CASSSRQGSTDTQYF